This T cell receptor (beta chain) was sequenced during a study of control samples from healthy donors and cancer patients. Profiled with immunoSEQ multiplex PCR; TCRdb holds only in-frame clones, not every one. There are approximately 170,000 clones in the sample; roughly 90% occur only once, and about 0.73% lies in the top ten. The TCR sequence derives from a woman in her 30s in good health. Material for sequencing was blood.

The CDR3 sequence is CAISESGASNTEAFF. For the CDR3, the DNA is TGTGCCATCAGTGAGTCGGGAGCTTCGAACACTGAAGCTTTCTTT. V gene TRBV10-3 combines with J gene TRBJ1-1, with D unclear. CDR1 and CDR2 (germline): ENHRY, SYGVKD. V shed 0 bases and J shed 1 base, with 9 bases lying between them. CDR3 length: 15 residues.